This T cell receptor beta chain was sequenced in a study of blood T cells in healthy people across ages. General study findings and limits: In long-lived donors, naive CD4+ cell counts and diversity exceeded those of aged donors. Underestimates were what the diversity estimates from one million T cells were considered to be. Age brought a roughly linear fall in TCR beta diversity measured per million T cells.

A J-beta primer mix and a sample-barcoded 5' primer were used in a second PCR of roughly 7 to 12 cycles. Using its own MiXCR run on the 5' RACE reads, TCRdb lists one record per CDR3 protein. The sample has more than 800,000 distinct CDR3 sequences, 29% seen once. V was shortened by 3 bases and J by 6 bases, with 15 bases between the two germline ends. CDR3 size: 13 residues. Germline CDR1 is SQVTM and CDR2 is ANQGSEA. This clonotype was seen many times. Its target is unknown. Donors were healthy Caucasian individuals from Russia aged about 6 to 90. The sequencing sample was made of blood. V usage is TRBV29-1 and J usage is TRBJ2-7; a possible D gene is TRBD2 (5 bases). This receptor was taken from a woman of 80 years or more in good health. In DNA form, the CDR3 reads TGCAGCGTTGAGTGGGTTCCTAGCCGCGAGCAGTACTTC. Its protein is CSVEWVPSREQYF.